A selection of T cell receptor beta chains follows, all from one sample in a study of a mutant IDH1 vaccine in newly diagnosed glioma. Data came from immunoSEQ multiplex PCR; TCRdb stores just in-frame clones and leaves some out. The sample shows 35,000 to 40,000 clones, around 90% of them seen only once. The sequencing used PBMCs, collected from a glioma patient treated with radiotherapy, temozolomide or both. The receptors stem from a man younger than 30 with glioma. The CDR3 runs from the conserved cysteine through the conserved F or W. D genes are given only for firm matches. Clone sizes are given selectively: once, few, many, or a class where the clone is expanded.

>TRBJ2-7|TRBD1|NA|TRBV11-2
TGTGCCAGCAGCCGGGACAGAGGCGAGCAGTACTTC
CASSRDRGEQYF
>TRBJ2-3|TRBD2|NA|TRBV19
TGTGCCAGTAGGGTCACGGCGGGAGCCCCAGATACGCAGTATTTT
CASRVTAGAPDTQYF
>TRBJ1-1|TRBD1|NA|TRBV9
TGTGCCAGCAGCGTAGGACAGGGTAGGAACACTGAAGCTTTCTTT
CASSVGQGRNTEAFF
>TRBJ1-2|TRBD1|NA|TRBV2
TGTGCCAGCAGTGAAGGGACAGGAAGGGGCTACACCTTC
CASSEGTGRGYTF
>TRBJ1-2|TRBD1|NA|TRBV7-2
TGTGCCAGCAGCTCCCCCGGGACAGGGGTTTATGGCTACACCTTC
CASSSPGTGVYGYTF
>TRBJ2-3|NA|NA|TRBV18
TGTGCCAGCTCACCTCCTGTGGGGGCAGATACGCAGTATTTT
CASSPPVGADTQYF
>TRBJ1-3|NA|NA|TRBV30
TGTGCCTGGGGGGGACAACCCGGAAACACCATATATTTT
CAWGGQPGNTIYF
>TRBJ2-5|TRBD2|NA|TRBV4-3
TGCGCCAGCAGCCAGAGCGGGACTCAAGAGACCCAGTACTTC
CASSQSGTQETQYF
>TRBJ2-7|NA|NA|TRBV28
TGTGCCAGCACCGATGACAGGCCGGGTTCCTACGAGCAGTACTTC
CASTDDRPGSYEQYF
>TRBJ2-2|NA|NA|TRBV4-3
TGCGCCAGCAGCCAAGGAAACCGGGCCGGGGAGCTGTTTTTT
CASSQGNRAGELFF
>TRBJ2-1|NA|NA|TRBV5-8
TGTGCCAGCAGCGGTCCCTCCCCTGACAATGAGCAGTTCTTC
CASSGPSPDNEQFF
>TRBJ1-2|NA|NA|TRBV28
TGTGCCAGCAGTTTCGTAACAGAGGATGGCTACACCTTC
CASSFVTEDGYTF
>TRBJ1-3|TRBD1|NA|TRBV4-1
TGCGCCAGCAGCCAGGGGACAGGCTCTGGAAACACCATATATTTT
CASSQGTGSGNTIYF
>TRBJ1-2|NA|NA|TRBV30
TGTGCCTGGAATCGGGGCGGCTATGGCTACACCTTC
CAWNRGGYGYTF
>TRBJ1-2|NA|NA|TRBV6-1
TGTGCCAGCACCACAACCCTAATCGGCTACACCTTC
CASTTTLIGYTF
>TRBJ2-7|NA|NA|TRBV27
TGTGCCAGCAGTTCCACGGACTCTCCCCCGTACGAGCAGTACTTC
CASSSTDSPPYEQYF
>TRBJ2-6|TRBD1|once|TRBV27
TGTGCCAGCAGTTCTCCAACGGGACAGTCTCGCTCTGGGGCCAACGTCCTGACTTTC
CASSSPTGQSRSGANVLTF
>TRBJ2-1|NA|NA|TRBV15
TGTGCCACCAGCCCCGACAATCGACCGCAGTTCTTC
CATSPDNRPQFF
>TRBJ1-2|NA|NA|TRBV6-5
TGTGCCAGCAGTACGCCCGGGGAGGGTCCCTCTGGCTACACCTTC
CASSTPGEGPSGYTF
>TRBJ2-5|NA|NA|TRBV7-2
TGTGCCAGCAGACTAACAGGGCCTCTCCAAGAGACCCAGTACTTC
CASRLTGPLQETQYF
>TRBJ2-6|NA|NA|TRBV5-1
TGCGCCAGCAGCTTACGAGGGTCCTCTGGGGCCAACGTCCTGACTTTC
CASSLRGSSGANVLTF
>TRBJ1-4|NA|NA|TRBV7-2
TGTGCCAGCATGACGGAGGCTAATGAAAAACTGTTTTTT
CASMTEANEKLFF
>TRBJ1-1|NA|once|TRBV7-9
TGTGCCAGCAGCTTAGTATCGGGGCGGTACACTGAAGCTTTCTTT
CASSLVSGRYTEAFF
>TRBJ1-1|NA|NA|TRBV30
TGTGCCTGGAGTTCACACGTTGGAACTGAAGCTTTCTTT
CAWSSHVGTEAFF
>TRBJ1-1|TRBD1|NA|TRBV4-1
TGCGCCAGCAGCCGATCCGGGACAGGGGTGATGGCTGAAGCTTTCTTT
CASSRSGTGVMAEAFF
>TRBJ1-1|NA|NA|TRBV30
TGTGCCTGGAGTTTTGGGGGCCCCGTAGCTTTCTTT
CAWSFGGPVAFF
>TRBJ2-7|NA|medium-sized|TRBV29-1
TGCAGCGTTATCATTTCGGGATCCGACGTCGGGGAGCAGTACTTC
CSVIISGSDVGEQYF
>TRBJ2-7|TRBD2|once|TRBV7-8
TGTGCCAGCAGCCGGGGGGGCACTACTTACTACGAGCAGTACTTC
CASSRGGTTYYEQYF
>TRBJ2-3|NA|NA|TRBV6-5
TGTGCCAGCAGTCGGGACCCAAGCACAGATACGCAGTATTTT
CASSRDPSTDTQYF
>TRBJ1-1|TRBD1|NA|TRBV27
TGTGCCAGCAGGGGGACAGGAGGAATTGAAGCTTTCTTT
CASRGTGGIEAFF
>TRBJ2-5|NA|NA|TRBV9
TGTGCCAGCAGCACTGGGACCGGAGAGACCCAGTACTTC
CASSTGTGETQYF
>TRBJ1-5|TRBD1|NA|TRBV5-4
TGTGCCAGCAGCTTGTTTAGGCGACAGGGTAGGAATCAGCCCCAGCATTTT
CASSLFRRQGRNQPQHF
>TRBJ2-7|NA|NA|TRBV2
TGTGCCAGCGCTAGCGCAACCTACGAGCAGTACTTC
CASASATYEQYF
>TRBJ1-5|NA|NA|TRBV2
TGTGCCAGCAGTGTCTATAGCAATCAGCCCCAGCATTTT
CASSVYSNQPQHF
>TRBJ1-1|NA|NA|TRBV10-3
TGTGCCACTCGGACCGAGGGTTGGACTGAAGCTTTCTTT
CATRTEGWTEAFF
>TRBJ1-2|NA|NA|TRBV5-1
TGCGCCAGCAGCCTGGACAGTCCAAACTATGGCTACACCTTC
CASSLDSPNYGYTF
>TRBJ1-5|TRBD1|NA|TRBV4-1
TGCGCCAGCAGCCTTACAGACAGGGACGTTCAGCCCCAGCATTTT
CASSLTDRDVQPQHF
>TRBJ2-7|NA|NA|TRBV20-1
TGCAGTGCTAGGGGTCCCCAAGGGCAGTACTTC
CSARGPQGQYF
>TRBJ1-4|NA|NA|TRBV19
TGTGCCAGTAGTGTCGGCCAGAACCTTGAAAAACTGTTTTTT
CASSVGQNLEKLFF
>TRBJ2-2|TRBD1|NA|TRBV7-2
TGTGCCAGCAGCTTAGCGAGGACAGGGCGCAGGGAGCTGTTTTTT
CASSLARTGRRELFF
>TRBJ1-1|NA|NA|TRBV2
TGTGCCAGCAGTGAGGGTTTGGGGATAGTGGACACTGAAGCTTTCTTT
CASSEGLGIVDTEAFF
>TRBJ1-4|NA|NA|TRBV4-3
TGCGCCAGCAGCCAAGGGAAGGGGAGTTCAACTAATGAAAAACTGTTTTTT
CASSQGKGSSTNEKLFF
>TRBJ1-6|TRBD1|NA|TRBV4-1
TGCGCCAGCAGCCAAGATGCAGGACAGGGGATTTCACCCCTCCACTTT
CASSQDAGQGISPLHF
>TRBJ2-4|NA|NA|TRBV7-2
TGTGCCAGCAGCTTATACATTCGCGACATTCAGTACTTC
CASSLYIRDIQYF
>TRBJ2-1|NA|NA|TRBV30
TGTGCCTGGAGAGCAAGGCGTTCTCCAGAGCAGTTCTTC
CAWRARRSPEQFF
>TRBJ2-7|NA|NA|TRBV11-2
TGTGCCAGCAGCAACCGGGAATACGAGCAGTACTTC
CASSNREYEQYF